The clone carrying this T cell receptor beta chain showed up many times. The antigen remains unidentified. In TCRdb, the 5' RACE reads were re-called with MiXCR into one record per CDR3 protein. This sample has some 290,000 distinct CDR3 sequences, with 20% found just once. Unmatched junction bases numbered 4, after V lost 4 bases and J lost 2 bases. Germline loops: CDR1 SGHRS, CDR2 YFSETQ. The CDR3 sequence is 14 residues long. The data were obtained in a study of CD8 T cells in ankylosing spondylitis. Study results and caveats: A TCR beta motif made of roughly eight highly homologous variants seemed typical of ankylosing spondylitis blood. Previous work reported some of these motif variants in the synovial fluid and blood of reactive arthritis. Clones that were linked to disease were CD8+ and were relatively rare in peripheral blood. Significant enrichment of disease-linked clones was reportedly seen in matched ankylosing spondylitis synovial fluid.

Source material: blood, either unsorted or a sorted T cell fraction (not recorded which). The sequence came from a male donor with ankylosing spondylitis or in good health (not recorded which). The chain couples TRBV5-1 to TRBJ2-3; TRBD1 matches at 7 bases. The CDR3 sequence: CASSPGQPTDTQYF. CDR3 DNA: TGCGCCAGCAGCCCGGGACAGCCCACAGATACGCAGTATTTT.